Below, 9 T cell receptor beta chains from the same sample are listed, as sequenced in a study of molecular identifiers for immune sequencing clone quantification (dated by TCRdb to 2017 to 2018). Receptor libraries were prepared by PCR. These reads were obtained on an Illumina HiSeq 4000. The public reads were quality trimmed at Q25 with fastp and then assembled into clones with MiXCR by TCRdb, keeping productive beta chains. Every CDR3 protein is listed once, alongside the most common genes and DNA of its rows. The sample table holds about half a million distinct CDR3 sequences, of which roughly a fifth were seen once. Together, the top ten hold around 0.86% of the sample. The specimen was naive CD8+ T cells from blood, with Jurkat cell RNA spiked in. This specimen's cell subset or site label, interpreted: FACS-sorted CD8+CD4-CCR7+CD45RA+ naive T cells. The receptors shown here come from a human donor in good health. Some libraries in this study had Jurkat cell RNA spiked in.

Many counts were recorded for this clonotype. The chain joins TRBV12-3 or TRBV12-4 to TRBJ1-1; 7 bases align to TRBD1. The CDR3 is 11 residues long. V was pared by 3 bases and J by 14 bases, with 6 bases of the junction left unmatched. The CDR3 DNA sequence: TGTGCCAGCAGTTTGGGACAGTGGGCGTTCTTT. Amino acids: CASSLGQWAFF.

The table lists this clonotype with many counts. The genes are TRBV28 and TRBJ2-3; TRBD2 might be the D (5 bases). CDR3 length: 15 residues. Germline V lookup: CDR1 MDHEN, CDR2 SYDVKM. V lost 6 bases and J 0 bases, leaving 13 bases between the germline ends. The CDR3 here is CASRELGPSTDTQYF. The CDR3 DNA follows: TGTGCCAGCAGAGAACTAGGACCCAGCACAGATACGCAGTATTTT.

Comments on this clonotype: A clone one base away is much larger, so this may be a read error. The chain carries TRBV24-1 and TRBJ2-2; the D is unclear. Germline CDR1 KGHDR, CDR2 SFDVKD. CDR3 length: 16 amino acids. The CDR3 nucleotides are TGTGTCACCAGTGACCACTACAAATCACCCACCGGGGAGCTGTTTTTT. Its translation is CVTSDHYKSPTGELFF.

This clonotype was detected ten times or more. The chain is built from TRBV5-4 and TRBJ1-2; a weak D match, TRBD1 (6 bases). Germline CDR1 SGHNT, CDR2 YYREEE (reference sequence). Deletions cut 4 bases from V and 1 base from J, with 14 bases between. The length of the CDR3 is 15 residues. As DNA, the CDR3 is TGTGCCAGCAGCCCCTTTGGGGGCAGTAACTATGGCTACACCTTC. It specifies CASSPFGGSNYGYTF. The full variable domain, with the rest looked up from reference TRBV5-4 and TRBJ1-2, is ETGVTQSPTHLIKTRGQQVTLRCSSQSGHNTVSWYQQALGQGPQFIFQYYREEENGRGNFPPRFSGLQFPNYSSELNVNALELDDSALYLCASSPFGGSNYGYTFGSGTRLTVV.

This clonotype was detected ten times or more. The V and J genes are TRBV7-8 and TRBJ2-3; D may be TRBD2 (5 bases). V was pared by 1 base and J by 0 bases, with 14 bases between. The CDR3 runs 17 residues. Germline V gives CDR1 SGHVS, CDR2 FQNEAQ. The DNA for the CDR3 is TGTGCCAGCAGCTTAGAGAGGGCTGGTCGTAGCACAGATACGCAGTATTTT. This sequence encodes CASSLERAGRSTDTQYF.

This clonotype showed up just a few times. The gene calls are TRBV4-2 and TRBJ2-3, with TRBD2 matching 7 bases. J lost 2 bases, V lost 4 bases, and 12 bases had no gene match. Germline lookup yields CDR1 LGHNA and CDR2 YNFKEQ. The CDR3 is made up of 17 amino acids. The CDR3 coding sequence is TGTGCCAGCAGCCCCGTGCCGGGGCTAGCGGCCACAGATACGCAGTATTTT. Translating it yields CASSPVPGLAATDTQYF.

This clonotype was counted ten times or more. The chain carries TRBV24-1 and TRBJ2-3; 9 nucleotides align to TRBD2. CDR1 KGHDR and CDR2 SFDVKD come from the germline V gene. The CDR3 has 13 amino acids. V shed 10 bases, J shed 5 bases, and the junction held 6 bases outside the gene matches. CDR3 sequence reads: CATTSGGLDTQYF. The DNA for the CDR3 is TGTGCCACGACTAGCGGAGGACTAGATACGCAGTATTTT.

This clonotype was recorded many times. The V and J genes are TRBV24-1 and TRBJ2-1, with 11 nucleotides matching TRBD2. With V trimmed by 7 bases and J by 5 bases, 0 bases remained unmatched. The length of the CDR3 is 13 residues. CDR1 is KGHDR, CDR2 SFDVKD, per germline. The CDR3 spells CATRTSGNNEQFF. The CDR3 DNA reads TGTGCCACCAGGACTAGCGGGAACAATGAGCAGTTCTTC.

The chain joins TRBV7-2 to TRBJ2-1; no firm D call. The germline V and J ends were trimmed by 5 bases and 1 base, with 12 bases remaining between them. Germline V gene lookup returns CDR1 SGHTA and CDR2 FQGNSA. The CDR3 covers 15 residues. The CDR3 loop reads CASSPLTVSYNEQFF. Written as DNA, the CDR3 is TGTGCCAGCAGCCCCCTGACGGTGTCCTACAATGAGCAGTTCTTC.